The 26 T cell receptor beta chains presented below share a single source sample, sequenced in a study of identical twins. Via MiXCR, TCRdb re-called the 5' RACE reads, giving one row per CDR3 protein. The sample has about 890,000 distinct CDR3 sequences; 10% to 15% are singletons. In addition, the sample was reused for a study of yellow fever vaccine responses in identical twins.

Sequenced material: PBMCs. The origin of the receptors is a woman aged 18-30 years in good health.

V gene TRBV28 combines with J gene TRBJ2-5, with 7 bases identical to TRBD2. With 7 bases clipped from V and 2 bases from J, the junction kept 4 bases outside the gene matches. The CDR3 runs to 13 residues. Germline V lookup: CDR1 MDHEN, CDR2 SYDVKM. CDR3 residues: CASKGRAQETQYF. Here the CDR3 DNA reads TGTGCCAGCAAGGGGAGGGCACAAGAGACCCAGTACTTC.

In this sample, this clonotype turned up a few times. The rearrangement links TRBV7-9 to TRBJ1-1; D remains unclear. V dropped 1 base and J dropped 5 bases, with 14 bases sitting between them. From germline, CDR1 is SEHNR and CDR2 FQNEAQ (reference sequence). The CDR3 is made up of 15 amino acids. The CDR3 DNA follows: TGTGCCAGCAGCTTAGTGTCTTGGGGTGGTACTGAAGCTTTCTTT. Translation gives CASSLVSWGGTEAFF.

The chain recombines TRBV2 with TRBJ2-3; D gene ambiguous. V lost 3 bases and J 8 bases, leaving 21 bases between the germline ends. This CDR3 region has 16 residues. From germline, CDR1 is SNHLY and CDR2 FYNNEI. The CDR3 coding sequence is TGTGCCAGCAGTGATGGCTACAGTATACGCGCCGGTACGCAGTATTTT. Protein product: CASSDGYSIRAGTQYF.

This clonotype was observed many times. This chain links TRBV20-1 with TRBJ1-5, with 11 bases lining up with TRBD1. The CDR3 runs 15 residues. CDR1 is DFQATT, CDR2 SNEGSKA, per germline (reference sequence). J was trimmed by 7 bases and V by 0 bases; bases with no gene match: 5. Written as DNA, the CDR3 is TGCAGTGCTAGAGATCCGGGACAGGGGGGCCAGCCCCAGCATTTT. Amino acids: CSARDPGQGGQPQHF.

This chain joins TRBV28 and TRBJ1-2; TRBD1 matches 12 bases. Germline V gene data show CDR1 as MDHEN and CDR2 as SYDVKM. V trimming: 7 bases; J trimming: 6 bases; junction bases outside the gene matches: 6. The CDR3 runs 14 residues. This chain's CDR3 is CASIPGQGANGYTF. The CDR3 DNA sequence: TGTGCCAGCATCCCGGGACAGGGGGCCAATGGCTACACCTTC.

Only a few counts were recorded for this clonotype. The CDR3 here is CACKPGQVNSPLHF. The CDR3 DNA is TGTGCCTGCAAACCGGGACAGGTTAATTCACCCCTCCACTTT. The J gene is TRBJ1-6, the V gene TRBV2; 8 bases fit TRBD1. V lost 11 bases and J lost 6; bases outside the gene matches: 9. Germline CDR1 and CDR2: SNHLY and FYNNEI. The CDR3 spans 14 residues. The full variable domain, its missing parts supplied by reference TRBV2 and TRBJ1-6, is EPEVTQTPSHQVTQMGQEVILRCVPISNHLYFYWYRQILGQKVEFLVSFYNNEISEKSEIFDDQFSVERPDGSNFTLKIRSTKLEDSAMYFCACKPGQVNSPLHFGNGTRLTVT.

The sample holds many counts of this clonotype. J is TRBJ2-3 and V is TRBV27; possibly TRBD1 for D (5 bases). Germline assignment: CDR1 MNHEY and CDR2 SMNVEV (reference sequence). V lost 5 bases and J lost 4, with 16 bases in between. The CDR3 is 15 residues long. The CDR3 bases are TGTGCCAGCAGTCTCCTCACTGGGGCTTCAGATACGCAGTATTTT. This sequence encodes CASSLLTGASDTQYF.

This clonotype was seen more than once but under ten times. The V gene is TRBV24-1, the J gene TRBJ2-7; maybe TRBD2 (5 bases). The CDR3 has 15 amino acids. Trimming shortened V by 4 bases and J by 6 bases, and 18 bases separated the two germline ends. The germline V gene encodes CDR1 KGHDR and CDR2 SFDVKD. This chain's CDR3 is CATSDLRDRHGEQYF. The CDR3 region has the DNA TGTGCCACCAGTGACCTACGGGATCGCCACGGCGAGCAGTACTTC.

This clonotype was seen ten or more times. This sequence joins TRBV12-3 or TRBV12-4 and TRBJ1-2; 10 nucleotides match TRBD1. The CDR3 extends over 14 amino acids. The V and J ends lost 4 bases and 4 bases, in that order; junction bases with no gene match: 3. The CDR3 region has the DNA TGTGCCAGCAGTTCCAGGACAGGGGGCTATGGCTACACCTTC. Amino acids: CASSSRTGGYGYTF.

The rearrangement joins TRBV11-3 to TRBJ2-7; no reliable D call. Trimming left V 4 bases short and J 3 bases short, with 10 bases between. This CDR3 region has 13 residues. Germline V CDR1 and CDR2: SGHNT, YENEEA. The CDR3 region has the DNA TGTGCCAGCAGCTCCTCTATGGGCTACGAGCAGTACTTC. Encoded protein: CASSSSMGYEQYF.

A few counts support this clonotype. CDR3 bases: TGTGCCAGCAGTCGGGGACTAACAGGTGAAGCTTTCTTT. Protein sequence: CASSRGLTGEAFF. The genes are TRBV3-1 and TRBJ1-1; the D gene is possibly TRBD1 (5 bases). The CDR3 has 13 amino acids. The V gene's germline CDR1 is LGHDT and CDR2 YNNKEL (reference sequence). V lost 6 bases and J lost 7, with 15 bases in between.

This clonotype came up many times. CDR3 region: CASSQYSAVEQYV. CDR3 DNA sequence: TGTGCCAGCAGCCAGTACAGCGCGGTCGAGCAGTACGTC. V usage is TRBV7-9 and J usage is TRBJ2-7, with D uncertain. The germline CDR1 and CDR2 sequences are SEHNR and FQNEAQ (reference sequence). The CDR3 consists of 13 residues. Trimming cost V 5 bases and J 6 bases, with 14 bases left between them.

Many counts were recorded for this clonotype. V gene TRBV24-1 combines with J gene TRBJ1-3; D is unclear. CDR1 and CDR2 from the germline V gene are KGHDR and SFDVKD. Trimming removed 3 bases at V and 1 base at J, with 12 bases between. The CDR3 runs to 16 residues. CDR3: CATSDLTEESGNTIYF. Here the CDR3 DNA reads TGTGCCACCAGTGATCTAACAGAGGAGTCTGGAAACACCATATATTTT.

This clonotype was seen repeatedly, ten times or more. The genes are TRBV6-5 and TRBJ2-3; tentatively, D is TRBD1 (5 bases). The CDR3 has 15 residues. Trimming removed 2 bases at V and 0 bases at J, with 9 bases between. Germline V lookup: CDR1 MNHEY, CDR2 SVGAGI. CDR3 region: CASSYVYRSTDTQYF. The CDR3, as DNA: TGTGCCAGCAGTTACGTCTACAGGAGCACAGATACGCAGTATTTT.

The sample holds many counts of this clonotype. This chain joins TRBV3-1 and TRBJ2-5; D may be TRBD2 (6 bases). Germline-derived CDR1 and CDR2 are LGHDT and YNNKEL (reference sequence). Trimming removed 0 bases at V and 2 bases at J, with 13 bases between. The length of the CDR3 is 16 residues. The CDR3 is CASSQDRRVPQETQYF. As DNA, the CDR3 is TGTGCCAGCAGCCAAGATAGGAGGGTACCTCAAGAGACCCAGTACTTC.

This clonotype was detected only a few times. This sequence joins TRBV28 and TRBJ2-7; possible D gene TRBD2, 5 bases. V was cut by 3 bases and J by 3 bases, with 12 bases left in between. Per germline, CDR1 MDHEN and CDR2 SYDVKM. The CDR3 loop spans 14 amino acids. Written as DNA, the CDR3 is TGTGCCAGCAGTTTTCGGGGAGTAGGCTACGAGCAGTACTTC. Its protein product is CASSFRGVGYEQYF.

The chain combines TRBV21-1 with TRBJ2-3; the table's D call of TRBD1 was not tested on the DNA. TRBV21-1 is a pseudogene. The CDR3 is made up of 20 amino acids. In nucleotides, the CDR3 is TGTGCCAGCAGCTACCGTCGCCCAACGACAGGTACAGGAGGCACAGATACGCAGTATTTT. Encoded protein: CASSYRRPTTGTGGTDTQYF.

Written as DNA, the CDR3 is TGTGCCAGCAGCGCTTCCACCCAGGATCTCTATGGCTACACCTTC. Translating it yields CASSASTQDLYGYTF. The rearrangement links TRBV9 to TRBJ1-2; D not certain. Per germline, CDR1 SGDLS and CDR2 YYNGEE. The V end was cut by 3 bases, the J end by 4 bases, with 16 bases between. There are 15 residues in the CDR3. Complete variable domain (other parts from reference TRBV9 and TRBJ1-2): DSGVTQTPKHLITATGQRVTLRCSPRSGDLSVYWYQQSLDQGLQFLIQYYNGEERAKGNILERFSAQQFPDLHSELNLSSLELGDSALYFCASSASTQDLYGYTFGSGTRLTVV.

The chain links TRBV19 to TRBJ2-6; TRBD1 agrees at 8 bases. The CDR3 has 15 amino acids. J lost 2 bases, V lost 6 bases, and 3 bases had no gene match. CDR1 and CDR2 (germline): LNHDA, SQIVND (reference sequence). The CDR3 sequence is CASSNRGTGANVLTF. In DNA form, the CDR3 reads TGTGCCAGTAGCAACAGGGGGACTGGGGCCAACGTCCTGACTTTC.

The J gene is TRBJ1-6, the V gene TRBV21-1; the DNA was not compared with TRBD1, the D call given in the table. TRBV21-1 is noted as a pseudogene. CDR3 length equals 15 residues. The CDR3 DNA follows: TGTGCCAGCAGCCTCAAAGGGCAGGGCGGTTCACCCCTCCACTTT. Amino acids: CASSLKGQGGSPLHF.

This clonotype came up a few times. This rearrangement joins TRBV7-9 to TRBJ2-2; 7 bases are shared with TRBD2. Germline lookup yields CDR1 SEHNR and CDR2 FQNEAQ (reference sequence). This CDR3 comprises 15 residues. V was pared by 3 bases and J by 6 bases, with 7 bases of the junction left unmatched. CDR3 sequence: CASSFYGGIAGELFF. The CDR3 coding sequence is TGTGCCAGCAGCTTCTACGGGGGGATCGCCGGGGAGCTGTTTTTT.

V usage is TRBV29-1 and J usage is TRBJ2-7; D is uncertain. Trimming removed 6 bases at V and 4 bases at J, with 19 bases between. From germline, CDR1 is SQVTM and CDR2 ANQGSEA. The CDR3 has 14 amino acids. CDR3 DNA sequence: TGCAGCGTCCAAACGACCTACCCCGGGTACGAGCAGTACTTC. It translates to CSVQTTYPGYEQYF.

This clonotype showed up just a few times. V gene TRBV29-1 combines with J gene TRBJ2-7; 9 bases are shared with TRBD1. V lost 5 bases, J lost 3 bases, and 8 bases stayed unmatched. This CDR3 contains 14 residues. The germline V gene has CDR1 SQVTM and CDR2 ANQGSEA. The CDR3 DNA follows: TGCAGCGTTCCAAGGGGGGGACAGGGCTACGAGCAGTACTTC. The encoded protein is CSVPRGGQGYEQYF.

The V and J genes are TRBV5-6 and TRBJ2-5; no definite D call. The germline V and J ends were trimmed by 1 base and 3 bases, with 7 bases remaining between them. Germline V lookup: CDR1 SGHDT, CDR2 YYEEEE. There are 13 residues in the CDR3. The CDR3 DNA reads as TGTGCCAGCAGCTTGATGAAAAAAGAGACCCAGTACTTC. Protein: CASSLMKKETQYF.

This clonotype showed up just a few times. V and J are TRBV7-9 and TRBJ1-2; 8 bases match TRBD1. Losses at the gene ends were 5 bases for V and 8 bases for J; bases not matched to a gene: 7. The CDR3 sequence is 13 residues long. The germline V gene encodes CDR1 SEHNR and CDR2 FQNEAQ (reference sequence). Here the CDR3 reads CASSLTGGQGYTF. In DNA form, the CDR3 reads TGTGCCAGCAGCCTTACAGGGGGTCAAGGCTACACCTTC.

This clonotype was counted a few times. The rearrangement uses TRBV29-1 and TRBJ2-7, with D unresolved. Trimming pared 4 bases from V and 3 bases from J, leaving 4 bases between. Germline V gene sequence: CDR1 SQVTM, CDR2 ANQGSEA. The CDR3 consists of 10 residues. The CDR3 DNA is TGCAGCGTTGGGGGCTACGAGCAGTACTTC. This sequence encodes CSVGGYEQYF.